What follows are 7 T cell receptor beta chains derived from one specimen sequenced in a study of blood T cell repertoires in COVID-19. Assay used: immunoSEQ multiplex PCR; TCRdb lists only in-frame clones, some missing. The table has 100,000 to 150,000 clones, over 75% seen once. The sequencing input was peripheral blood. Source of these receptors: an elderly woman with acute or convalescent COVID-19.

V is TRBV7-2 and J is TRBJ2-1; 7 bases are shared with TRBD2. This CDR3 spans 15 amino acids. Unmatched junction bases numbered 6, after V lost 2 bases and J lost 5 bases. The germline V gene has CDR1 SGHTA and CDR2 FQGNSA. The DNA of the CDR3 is TGTGCCAGCAGCTTATCGGGGGGAAGGGACAATGAGCAGTTCTTC. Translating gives CASSLSGGRDNEQFF.

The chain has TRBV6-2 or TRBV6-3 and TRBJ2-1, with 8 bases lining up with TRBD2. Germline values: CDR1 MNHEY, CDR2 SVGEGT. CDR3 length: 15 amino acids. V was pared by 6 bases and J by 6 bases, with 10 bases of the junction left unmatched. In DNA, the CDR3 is TGTGCCAGCAGCTCAGACGGGAGGGGGGGCAATGAGCAGTTCTTC. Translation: CASSSDGRGGNEQFF.

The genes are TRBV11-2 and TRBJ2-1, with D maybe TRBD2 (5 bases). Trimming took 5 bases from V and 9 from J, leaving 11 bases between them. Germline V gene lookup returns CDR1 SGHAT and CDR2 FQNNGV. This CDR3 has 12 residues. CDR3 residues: CASSLIEGEQFF. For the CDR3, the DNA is TGTGCCAGCAGCCTAATCGAGGGTGAGCAGTTCTTC.

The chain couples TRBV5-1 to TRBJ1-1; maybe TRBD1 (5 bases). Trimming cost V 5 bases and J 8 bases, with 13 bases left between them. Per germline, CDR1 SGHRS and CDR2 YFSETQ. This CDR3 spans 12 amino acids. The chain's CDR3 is CASREQELEAFF. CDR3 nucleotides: TGCGCCAGCAGGGAACAGGAACTGGAAGCTTTCTTT.

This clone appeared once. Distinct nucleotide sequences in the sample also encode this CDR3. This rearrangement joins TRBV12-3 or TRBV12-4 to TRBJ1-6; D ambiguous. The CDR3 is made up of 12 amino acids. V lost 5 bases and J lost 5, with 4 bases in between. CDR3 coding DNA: TGTGCCAGCAGTCGAGATAATTCACCCCTCCACTTT. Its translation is CASSRDNSPLHF.

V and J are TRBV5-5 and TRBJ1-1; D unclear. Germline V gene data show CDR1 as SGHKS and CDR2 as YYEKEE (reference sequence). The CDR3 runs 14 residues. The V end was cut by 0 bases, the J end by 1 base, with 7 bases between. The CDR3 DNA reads TGTGCCAGCAGCTTGGGACATAAGAACACTGAAGCTTTCTTT. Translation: CASSLGHKNTEAFF. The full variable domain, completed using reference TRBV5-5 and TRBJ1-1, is DAGVTQSPTHLIKTRGQQVTLRCSPISGHKSVSWYQQVLGQGPQFIFQYYEKEERGRGNFPDRFSARQFPNYSSELNVNALLLGDSALYLCASSLGHKNTEAFFGQGTRLTVV.

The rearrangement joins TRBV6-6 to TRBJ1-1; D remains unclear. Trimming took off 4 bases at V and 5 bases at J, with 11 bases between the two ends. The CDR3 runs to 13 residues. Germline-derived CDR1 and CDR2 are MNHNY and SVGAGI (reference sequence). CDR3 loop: CASSLTLRTEAFF. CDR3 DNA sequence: TGTGCCAGCAGTTTGACACTTCGAACTGAAGCTTTCTTT.